These 15 T cell receptor beta chains came from one sample sequenced in a study of cytomegalovirus exposure and HLA in healthy donors. The PCR contained 60 Vbeta and 13 Jbeta primers. Measured with immunoSEQ multiplex PCR; TCRdb has only the in-frame clones, and not every one. The top ten hold about 6.8% of the sample, which has just over 150,000 clones, 84% seen once. Sequenced: PBMCs. Receptor source: a man aged 50-60 years in good health and CMV-seropositive.

The CDR3 region is CASSLGIMGGYNEQFF. CDR3 nucleotides: TGTGCCAGCAGCTTGGGGATTATGGGGGGATACAATGAGCAGTTCTTC. The gene calls are TRBV7-8 and TRBJ2-1; a weak D match, TRBD2 (6 bases). The germline V gene encodes CDR1 SGHVS and CDR2 FQNEAQ. The CDR3 has 16 residues. Deletions cut 3 bases from V and 4 bases from J, with 16 bases between.

The rearrangement joins TRBV13 to TRBJ2-1; 7 bases agree with TRBD2. This CDR3 is 16 amino acids long. CDR1 is PRHDT and CDR2 is FYEKMQ in the germline V gene (reference sequence). With 1 base clipped from V and 0 bases from J, the junction kept 3 bases outside the gene matches. CDR3 residues: CASSLVGGSSYNEQFF. The CDR3 nucleotides read TGTGCCAGCAGCTTAGTCGGGGGGAGCTCCTACAATGAGCAGTTCTTC.

This rearrangement joins TRBV5-1 to TRBJ1-1; 9 nucleotides match TRBD1. V lost 7 bases, J lost 5 bases, and 3 bases stayed unmatched. Germline-derived CDR1 and CDR2 are SGHRS and YFSETQ. The CDR3 sequence is 12 residues long. The CDR3: CASGQGKTEAFF. In nucleotides, the CDR3 is TGCGCCAGCGGACAGGGGAAAACTGAAGCTTTCTTT.

The chain uses TRBV7-9 and TRBJ2-1; the match to TRBD1 covers 8 bases. The junction had 9 bases not matched to a gene; V was cut back by 5 bases and J by 6 bases. Germline CDR1 SEHNR, CDR2 FQNEAQ (reference sequence). CDR3 length: 15 residues. Here the CDR3 reads CASSPGTGALNEQFF. The CDR3 DNA is TGTGCCAGCAGCCCAGGGACAGGCGCTCTCAATGAGCAGTTCTTC.

The V gene is TRBV6-1, the J gene TRBJ1-4, with no clear D. Germline loops: CDR1 MNHNS, CDR2 SASEGT. V lost 0 bases and J lost 8, with 16 bases in between. The CDR3 runs 16 residues. The CDR3 loop reads CASSEAPVQAGEKLFF. As DNA, the CDR3 is TGTGCCAGCAGTGAAGCACCGGTGCAAGCGGGGGAAAAACTGTTTTTT.

V is TRBV7-9 and J is TRBJ2-5; 9 nucleotides match TRBD2. The CDR3 covers 18 residues. Germline V gene data show CDR1 as SEHNR and CDR2 as FQNEAQ (reference sequence). J gave up 5 bases and V 3 bases, and 16 bases lay outside the gene matches. The CDR3 DNA follows: TGTGCCAGCAGCTTTCCGACTAGCGGACTCTCTCGAGGGGAGACCCAGTACTTC. Its protein is CASSFPTSGLSRGETQYF.

The chain couples TRBV30 to TRBJ1-5; 8 bases match TRBD1. V shed 5 bases and J 7 bases; nucleotides not matched to a gene: 4. CDR1 GTSNPN and CDR2 SVGIG come from the germline V gene (reference sequence). The CDR3 is made up of 12 amino acids. CDR3 loop: CAWGQGGQPQHF. CDR3 coding DNA: TGTGCCTGGGGACAGGGTGGCCAGCCCCAGCATTTT.

The V gene is TRBV5-1, the J gene TRBJ2-4, with 7 bases aligning to TRBD1. Trimming at V came to 0 bases and at J to 7 bases, leaving 1 base not matched to a gene. This CDR3 comprises 13 residues. CDR1 is SGHRS, CDR2 YFSETQ, per germline. As DNA, the CDR3 is TGCGCCAGCAGCTTGGAGGGGGCCAACATTCAGTACTTC. As protein: CASSLEGANIQYF.

This rearrangement joins TRBV7-9 to TRBJ2-3; no firm D call. From germline, CDR1 is SEHNR and CDR2 FQNEAQ (reference sequence). V lost 2 bases and J lost 4, with 7 bases in between. The CDR3 runs to 13 residues. CDR3 region: CASSLFSADTQYF. The CDR3 bases are TGTGCCAGCAGCTTATTTTCGGCAGATACGCAGTATTTT.

This clone occurred once. The chain is built from TRBV10-2 and TRBJ1-1, with unresolved D. This CDR3 has 17 residues. V was pared by 0 bases and J by 0 bases, with 14 bases between. The V gene's germline CDR1 is WSHSY and CDR2 SAAADI. The CDR3 region is CASSESTRGWVNTEAFF. The CDR3 DNA reads as TGCGCCAGCAGTGAGTCGACTCGGGGATGGGTGAACACTGAAGCTTTCTTT.

The chain couples TRBV2 to TRBJ1-6, with D uncertain. The V gene lost 10 bases and the J gene lost 6 bases, with 13 bases spanning the gap. The germline CDR1 and CDR2 sequences are SNHLY and FYNNEI. The CDR3 loop spans 13 amino acids. CDR3 nucleotide sequence: TGTGCCACCCGAACCGAGGCTAATTCACCCCTCCACTTT. This translates into CATRTEANSPLHF.

The chain is built from TRBV7-9 and TRBJ1-2, with 8 bases fitting TRBD1. The CDR3 has 15 residues. V shed 4 bases and J 5 bases; nucleotides not matched to a gene: 9. The germline V gene encodes CDR1 SEHNR and CDR2 FQNEAQ (reference sequence). In nucleotides, the CDR3 is TGTGCCAGCAGCTCATCGGGACAGGAGCGTTATGGCTACACCTTC. Encoded protein: CASSSSGQERYGYTF.

V and J are TRBV6-1 and TRBJ2-3; 11 nucleotides match TRBD2. Germline V lookup: CDR1 MNHNS, CDR2 SASEGT. V lost 0 bases and J lost 2; bases outside the gene matches: 7. This CDR3 comprises 18 residues. CDR3 DNA sequence: TGTGCCAGCAGTGAAGCGGCGGGGACTAGCGGACTCACAGATACGCAGTATTTT. Amino acids: CASSEAAGTSGLTDTQYF.

J is TRBJ2-3 and V is TRBV19; unclear D gene. The germline V gene encodes CDR1 LNHDA and CDR2 SQIVND (reference sequence). Trimming cost V 3 bases and J 2 bases, with 6 bases left between them. The CDR3 runs to 13 residues. The CDR3 spells CASSIYDTDTQYF. The DNA for the CDR3 is TGTGCCAGTAGTATCTACGACACAGATACGCAGTATTTT.

The chain links TRBV2 to TRBJ2-5, with TRBD1 matching 8 bases. TRBJ2-7 matches the DNA end more closely, so the J call is doubtful. The CDR3 has 14 residues. Germline assignment: CDR1 SNHLY and CDR2 FYNNEI. CDR3 in amino acids: CASSIDRGLYEQYF. CDR3 nucleotide sequence: TGTGCCAGCAGCATAGACAGGGGCCTCTACGAGCAGTACTTC.